This T cell receptor (beta chain) was observed in a study of T cells in Graves' hyperthyroidism and ophthalmopathy. Turning to this clonotype: The antigen is unknown.

The CDR3 regions of TCR beta were amplified from RNA transcripts. Researchers ran a first-round RT-PCR on the TCR CDR3 using the HTBI primer set. TCRdb independently ran MiXCR on the multiplex PCR reads; one entry per CDR3 protein. The sample comprises a few hundred thousand distinct CDR3 sequences, about 45% of which are singletons, and 8% to 8.5% rests with the top ten. The V gene's germline CDR1 is SGHDN and CDR2 FVKESK. The length of the CDR3 is 13 residues. V was cut by 0 bases and J by 6 bases, with 9 bases left in between. Study-wide findings and caveats: Most clonotypes expanded in thyroid above 0.001 were likewise present in blood. Ophthalmopathy was identified by the model a median roughly 6.5 months ahead of onset.

Used for diagnoses were clinical symptoms, serum thyroxine and TRAb, thyroid ultrasound and orbital computed tomography. This clonotype was sampled from a woman aged 18-29 years with Graves' hyperthyroidism. Material for sequencing was peripheral blood or thyroid tissue (not recorded which). J is TRBJ2-7 and V is TRBV14; possibly TRBD1 for D (6 bases). The CDR3 DNA reads as TGTGCCAGCAGCCAAGAAGGGGGAATCGAGCAGTACTTC. This gives the protein CASSQEGGIEQYF.